A single sample gave rise to the 22 T cell receptor beta chains below, sequenced in a study of cytomegalovirus exposure and HLA in healthy donors. Method: immunoSEQ multiplex PCR; TCRdb's copy keeps in-frame clones and lacks some. The table lists 100,000 to 150,000 clones, about 91% of them singletons. The sequencing input was PBMCs. Source of these receptors: a woman in her late teens or twenties in good health and CMV-seronegative.

The chain joins TRBV2 to TRBJ1-5; 11 positions match TRBD1. J gave up 5 bases and V 6 bases, and 3 bases lay outside the gene matches. CDR3 length: 14 amino acids. Germline V gene data show CDR1 as SNHLY and CDR2 as FYNNEI. The CDR3 reads CASSGTGGYQPQHF. The CDR3 DNA reads as TGTGCCAGCAGCGGGACAGGGGGTTATCAGCCCCAGCATTTT. Filled out from reference TRBV2 and TRBJ1-5, the complete variable domain reads EPEVTQTPSHQVTQMGQEVILRCVPISNHLYFYWYRQILGQKVEFLVSFYNNEISEKSEIFDDQFSVERPDGSNFTLKIRSTKLEDSAMYFCASSGTGGYQPQHFGDGTRLSIL.

This chain connects TRBV2 to TRBJ1-1; no firm D call. V shed 2 bases and J shed 8 bases, with 6 bases lying between them. This CDR3 has 11 residues. Germline V gives CDR1 SNHLY, CDR2 FYNNEI. CDR3 DNA sequence: TGTGCCAGCAGTGAATTGGGCGAAGCTTTCTTT. This sequence encodes CASSELGEAFF.

This clone has a handful of counts. J is TRBJ2-1 and V is TRBV7-6, with TRBD1 as a possible D gene (5 bases). The ends were cut back, 0 bases at V and 8 bases at J, with 8 bases in the middle. Germline CDR1 and CDR2: SGHVS and FNYEAQ. CDR3 length: 13 amino acids. CDR3 sequence reads: CASSLAQGHEQFF. The CDR3 nucleotides are TGTGCCAGCAGCTTAGCGCAGGGTCATGAGCAGTTCTTC.

The chain carries TRBV28 and TRBJ2-1; 14 nucleotides align to TRBD2. There are 13 residues in the CDR3. V lost 11 bases and J lost 7; bases outside the gene matches: 4. Germline lookup yields CDR1 MDHEN and CDR2 SYDVKM. CDR3 coding DNA: TGTGCCGCCGGGACTAGCGGGAGTAATGAGCAGTTCTTC. It codes for CAAGTSGSNEQFF.

This chain uses TRBV28 with TRBJ2-3, with 16 nucleotides matching TRBD2. The J segment lost 3 bases and the V segment lost 4 bases, leaving 7 bases of the junction unmatched. The length of the CDR3 is 18 residues. Germline V gives CDR1 MDHEN, CDR2 SYDVKM. The CDR3 spells CASSSGTSGRVATDTQYF. The CDR3 bases are TGTGCCAGCAGTTCCGGGACTAGCGGGAGGGTGGCGACAGATACGCAGTATTTT.

V and J are TRBV9 and TRBJ2-3; perhaps TRBD2 as D (5 bases). The CDR3 consists of 14 residues. V lost 4 bases and J lost 3, with 12 bases in between. Germline CDR1 is SGDLS and CDR2 is YYNGEE. CDR3 nucleotides: TGTGCCAGCAGCCCCAGACTATCAACAGATACGCAGTATTTT. Translation gives CASSPRLSTDTQYF.

V usage is TRBV15 and J usage is TRBJ2-5; a possible D gene is TRBD2 (6 bases). Germline assignment: CDR1 LNHNV and CDR2 YYDKDF (reference sequence). Deletions cut 1 base from V and 1 base from J, with 16 bases between. CDR3 length: 17 residues. The CDR3 sequence is CATSRGRRDLGQETQYF. CDR3 coding DNA: TGTGCCACCAGCAGAGGACGGAGGGATCTTGGCCAAGAGACCCAGTACTTC.

The chain recombines TRBV7-2 with TRBJ1-3; D remains ambiguous. Trimming removed 1 base at V and 0 bases at J, with 10 bases between. Germline V CDR1 and CDR2: SGHTA, FQGNSA. The CDR3 loop spans 16 amino acids. The CDR3 DNA reads as TGTGCCAGCAGCTTAGGTCAAGCCCGCTCTGGAAACACCATATATTTT. This gives the protein CASSLGQARSGNTIYF. The whole variable domain, filled in from reference TRBV7-2 and TRBJ1-3, reads GAGVSQSPSNKVTEKGKDVELRCDPISGHTALYWYRQSLGQGLEFLIYFQGNSAPDKSGLPSDRFSAERTGGSVSTLTIQRTQQEDSAVYLCASSLGQARSGNTIYFGEGSWLTVV.

The chain links TRBV6-6 to TRBJ2-3; D possibly corresponds to TRBD1 (5 bases). Trimming cost V 6 bases and J 2 bases, with 15 bases left between them. CDR1 and CDR2 from the germline V gene are MNHNY and SVGAGI (reference sequence). The CDR3 runs to 15 residues. CDR3 bases: TGTGCCAGCAGGCTTGGGGCTTTTACCACAGATACGCAGTATTTT. Its translation: CASRLGAFTTDTQYF.

The V gene is TRBV6-5, the J gene TRBJ1-2; 9 bases are shared with TRBD1. In germline, CDR1 is MNHEY, CDR2 SVGAGI. The CDR3 loop spans 15 amino acids. The ends lost 8 bases at V and 0 bases at J; junction bases unmatched: 7. Written as DNA, the CDR3 is TGTGCCAGCCGGGACAGGGTCTTTACTAACTATGGCTACACCTTC. Translated: CASRDRVFTNYGYTF.

The CDR3 reads CASSWQIGTTIGDTQYF. DNA for the CDR3: TGTGCCAGCAGCTGGCAGATCGGGACTACGATCGGGGATACGCAGTATTTT. The chain has TRBV5-5 and TRBJ2-3; 7 bases are shared with TRBD2. V was clipped by 3 bases and J by 6 bases; unmatched bases: 16. The CDR3 covers 17 residues. CDR1 and CDR2 (germline): SGHKS, YYEKEE (reference sequence).

The chain carries TRBV11-2 and TRBJ2-7; 8 bases are shared with TRBD2. The CDR3 is 16 residues long. V lost 5 bases, J lost 3 bases, and 12 bases stayed unmatched. Germline CDR1 SGHAT, CDR2 FQNNGV. The CDR3 spells CASSQNSGTRVYEQYF. CDR3 sequence (DNA): TGTGCCAGCAGCCAGAACTCCGGGACTAGGGTCTACGAGCAGTACTTC.

The genes are TRBV11-2 and TRBJ1-3, with 7 bases that match TRBD1. CDR3 length equals 15 residues. The V segment lost 4 bases and the J segment 2 bases; nucleotides outside the gene matches: 5. The germline V gene encodes CDR1 SGHAT and CDR2 FQNNGV. CDR3 in amino acids: CASSSLGTAGNTIYF. The CDR3 bases are TGTGCCAGCAGCTCGCTCGGGACAGCTGGAAACACCATATATTTT.

The chain joins TRBV6-5 to TRBJ2-5; TRBD1 aligns across 8 bases. V was clipped by 6 bases and J by 2 bases; unmatched bases: 5. CDR1 and CDR2 from the germline V gene are MNHEY and SVGAGI. This CDR3 spans 14 amino acids. The CDR3 sequence is CASRPDRGQETQYF. CDR3 bases: TGTGCCAGCAGACCCGACAGGGGACAAGAGACCCAGTACTTC.

V gene TRBV27 combines with J gene TRBJ2-5, with 12 positions matching TRBD2. Germline values: CDR1 MNHEY, CDR2 SMNVEV (reference sequence). The junction had 3 bases not matched to a gene; V was cut back by 3 bases and J by 4 bases. The CDR3 totals 15 residues. The CDR3 nucleotides read TGTGCCAGCAGTTTCCTAGCGGGAGGGCGAGAGACCCAGTACTTC. This codes for CASSFLAGGRETQYF.

This rearrangement joins TRBV21-1 to TRBJ2-7; no check of the table's D call, TRBD2, against the DNA was made. TRBV21-1 is labeled a pseudogene. This CDR3 comprises 17 residues. The CDR3 coding sequence is TGTGCCAGCAGCAAAGAGGCGGGGCCAATATGCTCCTACGAGCAGTACTTC. Residues: CASSKEAGPICSYEQYF.

This chain links TRBV18 with TRBJ1-5; no definite D call. V lost 7 bases and J lost 5, with 12 bases in between. The length of the CDR3 is 13 residues. CDR1 KGHSH and CDR2 LQKENI come from the germline V gene. The CDR3 nucleotides are TGTGCCAGCTGTCCTCAGGTCGATCAGCCCCAGCATTTT. It encodes CASCPQVDQPQHF.

Of note for this clone: A junction boundary mismatches the germline segment, possibly from a read error. This chain uses TRBV18 with TRBJ2-1; TRBD2 agrees at 13 bases. The CDR3 loop spans 15 amino acids. Per germline, CDR1 KGHSH and CDR2 LQKENI. CDR3 sequence reads: CASSPLAGGDNEQFF. DNA for the CDR3: TGTGCCAGCTCCCCACTAGCGGGAGGGGACAATGAGCAGTTCTTC. Combining the CDR3 with reference TRBV18 and TRBJ2-1 gives the whole variable domain NAGVMQNPRHLVRRRGQEARLRCSPMKGHSHVYWYRQLPEEGLKFMVYLQKENIIDESGMPKERFSAEFPKEGPSILRIQQVVRGDSAAYFCASSPLAGGDNEQFFGPGTRLTVL.

The V and J genes are TRBV5-1 and TRBJ1-1; TRBD1 matches at 11 bases. J lost 5 bases, V lost 0 bases, and 3 bases had no gene match. CDR3 length: 15 amino acids. Germline CDR1 reads SGHRS; CDR2 reads YFSETQ. The CDR3 is CASSLAGQGGTEAFF. CDR3 nucleotides: TGCGCCAGCAGCTTGGCGGGACAGGGGGGAACTGAAGCTTTCTTT. The full variable domain, completed using reference TRBV5-1 and TRBJ1-1, is KAGVTQTPRYLIKTRGQQVTLSCSPISGHRSVSWYQQTPGQGLQFLFEYFSETQRNKGNFPGRFSGRQFSNSRSEMNVSTLELGDSALYLCASSLAGQGGTEAFFGQGTRLTVV.

The genes are TRBV2 and TRBJ2-7; 7 positions match TRBD1. V dropped 5 bases and J dropped 2; count of bases not matched to a gene: 15. Germline-derived CDR1 and CDR2 are SNHLY and FYNNEI. This CDR3 has 17 amino acids. CDR3 region: CASSPGQTRRGPYEQYV. The CDR3 DNA reads as TGTGCCAGCAGTCCGGGACAGACGCGCCGAGGCCCCTACGAGCAGTACGTC.

This chain links TRBV28 with TRBJ2-7; 8 nucleotides align to TRBD1. V dropped 4 bases and J dropped 5; count of bases not matched to a gene: 4. The CDR3 runs 13 residues. Germline assignment: CDR1 MDHEN and CDR2 SYDVKM. The CDR3 loop is CASSSGQAHEQYV. CDR3 bases: TGTGCCAGCAGTTCGGGACAGGCGCACGAGCAGTACGTC.

The chain uses TRBV30 and TRBJ1-5; 10 nucleotides match TRBD1. The V gene end was trimmed by 3 bases and the J gene end by 8 bases; junction bases not matched to a gene: 10. CDR1 is GTSNPN and CDR2 is SVGIG in the germline V gene (reference sequence). This CDR3 comprises 15 residues. The CDR3 DNA reads TGTGCCTGGAGATCCGGGACAGGGGATATTAAGCCCCAGCATTTT. Residues: CAWRSGTGDIKPQHF.